Listed below are T cell receptor beta chains from one sample, sequenced in a study of CD8+CD57+ T cells in acquired aplastic anemia. TCRdb independently ran MiXCR on the reads; one entry per CDR3 protein. The sample includes a few hundred thousand distinct CDR3 sequences, approximately 70% seen only once; the top ten take 4%. Sequenced sample: sorted CD4+, CD8+, or CD8+CD57+ T cells (not recorded which) from PBMCs. All receptors come from a human donor in good health, serving as a control. CDR3s include the opening cysteine and the closing phenylalanine or tryptophan. A D gene is named only where the DNA matches it firmly. Clone size appears in some rows only: once, few, many, or a class for an expanded clone.

CDR3aa: CASSDDRGNQETQYF
CDR3nt: TGTGCCAGCAGCGATGACAGGGGGAACCAAGAGACCCAGTACTTC
v_gene: TRBV7-8
j_gene: TRBJ2-5
abundance: .
d_gene: TRBD1

CDR3aa: CASSIGCISTETQYF
CDR3nt: TGTGCCAGCAGTATCGGATGCATCTCCACCGAGACGCAGTATTTT
v_gene: TRBV7-2
j_gene: TRBJ2-3
abundance: .
d_gene: .

CDR3aa: CSAPGGRERTDTQYF
CDR3nt: TGCAGTGCTCCCGGGGGCCGGGAGCGGACAGATACGCAGTATTTT
v_gene: TRBV20-1
j_gene: TRBJ2-3
abundance: .
d_gene: .

CDR3aa: CASPLAPGILSYNEQFF
CDR3nt: TGTGCCAGCCCATTAGCCCCCGGGATACTCTCCTACAATGAGCAGTTCTTC
v_gene: TRBV7-3
j_gene: TRBJ2-1
abundance: .
d_gene: .

CDR3aa: CASSLDAQTEAFFYF
CDR3nt: TGTGCTAGCAGCTTAGACGCGCAGACTGAAGCTTTCTTTTATTTT
v_gene: TRBV7-7
j_gene: TRBJ2-3
abundance: once
d_gene: .

CDR3aa: CASSVAERQGTEDF
CDR3nt: TGTGCCAGCAGCGTAGCAGAGAGACAGGGTACTGAAGATTTT
v_gene: TRBV9
j_gene: TRBJ1-5
abundance: .
d_gene: TRBD1

CDR3aa: CASSLGRNSGYGYTF
CDR3nt: TGTGCCAGCAGCTTGGGCAGAAACAGTGGCTATGGCTACACCTTC
v_gene: TRBV5-4
j_gene: TRBJ1-2
abundance: .
d_gene: .

CDR3aa: CASSPSQRDTQYFF
CDR3nt: TGTGCCAGCAGCCCCAGCCAGAGGGATACGCAGTATTTCTTC
v_gene: TRBV7-3
j_gene: TRBJ2-7
abundance: .
d_gene: .

CDR3aa: CAISRMGDGEAFF
CDR3nt: TGTGCCATCAGTAGGATGGGGGATGGTGAAGCTTTCTTT
v_gene: TRBV10-3
j_gene: TRBJ1-1
abundance: few
d_gene: .

CDR3aa: CASSQGTAYGYSF
CDR3nt: TGTGCCAGCAGCCAAGGAACAGCCTATGGCTACTCCTTC
v_gene: TRBV7-2
j_gene: TRBJ2-7
abundance: .
d_gene: .

CDR3aa: CASSQESFVAGDQETQYF
CDR3nt: TGTGCCAGCAGCCAAGAATCCTTTGTAGCGGGGGACCAAGAGACCCAGTACTTC
v_gene: TRBV3-1
j_gene: TRBJ2-5
abundance: .
d_gene: TRBD2

CDR3aa: CASSSAAALTQYF
CDR3nt: TGTGCCAGCAGCTCCGCGGCAGCGCTGACCCAGTACTTC
v_gene: TRBV7-2
j_gene: TRBJ2-5
abundance: .
d_gene: .

CDR3aa: CASSSGQGTEELF
CDR3nt: TGCGCCAGCAGCTCCGGGCAGGGCACCGAGGAGCTGTTC
v_gene: TRBV7-3
j_gene: TRBJ2-7
abundance: .
d_gene: .

CDR3aa: CASSQKGWDTEAFF
CDR3nt: TGTGCCAGCAGCCAAAAGGGGTGGGATACTGAAGCTTTCTTT
v_gene: TRBV12-3/TRBV12-4
j_gene: TRBJ1-1
abundance: .
d_gene: .

CDR3aa: CASSVGVGQGTDTQYF
CDR3nt: TGCGCCAGCAGCGTAGGTGTGGGGCAGGGGACAGATACGCAGTATTTT
v_gene: TRBV7-2
j_gene: TRBJ2-3
abundance: once
d_gene: .

CDR3aa: CSVRWGYEQYF
CDR3nt: TGCAGCGTGAGGTGGGGTTACGAGCAGTACTTC
v_gene: TRBV29-1
j_gene: TRBJ2-7
abundance: once
d_gene: .

CDR3aa: CASSWGAGGEQYF
CDR3nt: TGTGCCAGCAGCTGGGGAGCAGGCGGCGAGCAGTACTTC
v_gene: TRBV5-4
j_gene: TRBJ2-7
abundance: once
d_gene: .

CDR3aa: CASSVLPRCVQYF
CDR3nt: TGTGCCAGCAGCGTACTTCCGAGATGCGTGCAGTACTTC
v_gene: TRBV7-3
j_gene: TRBJ2-7
abundance: .
d_gene: .

CDR3aa: CASSIDRSQGDTYEQYF
CDR3nt: TGTGCCAGTAGTATAGACCGATCCCAGGGGGATACCTACGAGCAGTACTTC
v_gene: TRBV19
j_gene: TRBJ2-7
abundance: .
d_gene: TRBD1

CDR3aa: CSAGGTSGGKAKNIQYF
CDR3nt: TGCAGTGCTGGGGGGACTAGCGGGGGGAAAGCCAAAAACATTCAGTACTTC
v_gene: TRBV20-1
j_gene: TRBJ2-4
abundance: .
d_gene: TRBD2

CDR3aa: CATSDRTGGKETQYF
CDR3nt: TGTGCCACCAGTGACCGGACCGGGGGCAAAGAGACCCAGTACTTC
v_gene: TRBV24-1
j_gene: TRBJ2-5
abundance: few
d_gene: .

CDR3aa: CASSQRSRGQETQYF
CDR3nt: TGTGCCAGCAGCCAACGATCAAGGGGACAAGAGACCCAGTACTTC
v_gene: TRBV11-2
j_gene: TRBJ2-5
abundance: .
d_gene: .

CDR3aa: CASSLLGTVATNEKLFF
CDR3nt: TGTGCCAGCAGTTTACTCGGGACGGTTGCAACTAATGAAAAACTGTTTTTT
v_gene: TRBV6-5
j_gene: TRBJ1-4
abundance: many
d_gene: .

CDR3aa: CATSGTNTEAFF
CDR3nt: TGTGCCACCAGTGGGACTAACACTGAAGCTTTCTTT
v_gene: TRBV24-1
j_gene: TRBJ1-1
abundance: .
d_gene: .

CDR3aa: CASRGTGASAFF
CDR3nt: TGTGCCAGCAGAGGGACAGGGGCTTCAGCTTTCTTT
v_gene: TRBV12-3/TRBV12-4
j_gene: TRBJ1-1
abundance: .
d_gene: TRBD1

CDR3aa: CASSSGLANSGELFF
CDR3nt: TGCGCCAGCAGCTCAGGGTTAGCCAACTCTGGGGAGCTGTTTTTT
v_gene: TRBV5-1
j_gene: TRBJ2-2
abundance: .
d_gene: .

CDR3aa: CASSAGQATYGYKQFF
CDR3nt: TGTGCCAGCAGCGCGGGGCAGGCAACATATGGCTATAAGCAGTTCTTC
v_gene: TRBV9
j_gene: TRBJ2-1
abundance: once
d_gene: .

CDR3aa: CASSEGQRDTQYF
CDR3nt: TGTGCCAGCAGTGAGGGACAGAGGGATACGCAGTATTTT
v_gene: TRBV12-5
j_gene: TRBJ2-3
abundance: .
d_gene: TRBD1

CDR3aa: CASSSDMGYEFF
CDR3nt: TGTGCCAGCAGCTCCGACATGGGCTACGAGTTTTTT
v_gene: TRBV5-4
j_gene: TRBJ2-2
abundance: .
d_gene: .

CDR3aa: CASSPSGTSTDTQYF
CDR3nt: TGTGCCAGCAGTCCAAGCGGAACCAGCACAGATACGCAGTATTTT
v_gene: TRBV12-3/TRBV12-4
j_gene: TRBJ2-3
abundance: .
d_gene: .

CDR3aa: CASSEFGGAQNQPQHF
CDR3nt: TGCGCCAGCAGTGAGTTTGGCGGGGCCCAGAATCAGCCCCAGCATTTT
v_gene: TRBV10-2
j_gene: TRBJ1-5
abundance: .
d_gene: .

CDR3aa: CANNHFPQDEQYF
CDR3nt: TGTGCCAACAACCACTTCCCTCAGGATGAGCAGTACTTC
v_gene: TRBV7-9
j_gene: TRBJ2-7
abundance: few
d_gene: .

CDR3aa: CASSPGVAYGYTF
CDR3nt: TGTGCCAGCTCACCAGGGGTGGCCTATGGCTACACCTTC
v_gene: TRBV18
j_gene: TRBJ1-2
abundance: few
d_gene: .

CDR3aa: CASRLEGREKLFF
CDR3nt: TGTGCCAGCAGGTTAGAAGGGCGTGAAAAACTGTTTTTT
v_gene: TRBV9
j_gene: TRBJ1-4
abundance: .
d_gene: .

CDR3aa: CASSVGGYNEQLFF
CDR3nt: TGTGCCAGCAGCGTGGGGGGTTACAATGAGCAGCTGTTCTTC
v_gene: TRBV7-3
j_gene: TRBJ2-1
abundance: .
d_gene: .

CDR3aa: CATSGQSGGGAEPLF
CDR3nt: TGTGCCACCAGCGGCCAGAGTGGCGGGGGCGCGGAGCCCCTTTTT
v_gene: TRBV15
j_gene: TRBJ2-2
abundance: .
d_gene: .

CDR3aa: CASSLPAVAGQPQHF
CDR3nt: TGTGCCAGCAGCTTACCAGCGGTCGCTGGACAGCCCCAGCATTTT
v_gene: TRBV5-4
j_gene: TRBJ1-5
abundance: .
d_gene: .

CDR3aa: CAWHRLDTEAFF
CDR3nt: TGTGCCTGGCACCGTCTCGACACTGAAGCTTTCTTT
v_gene: TRBV30
j_gene: TRBJ1-1
abundance: many
d_gene: .

CDR3aa: CASSFHRSGGGSGNTIYF
CDR3nt: TGTGCCAGCAGTTTCCACCGTAGTGGGGGTGGTTCTGGAAACACCATATATTTT
v_gene: TRBV7-6
j_gene: TRBJ1-3
abundance: many
d_gene: .

CDR3aa: CASSVDNRNYGYTF
CDR3nt: TGTGCCAGCAGCGTAGACAACAGAAACTATGGCTACACCTTC
v_gene: TRBV9
j_gene: TRBJ1-2
abundance: .
d_gene: .

CDR3aa: CVSSPFSGDRGPTEAFF
CDR3nt: TGTGTCAGCAGCCCATTCTCAGGGGACAGGGGGCCCACTGAAGCTTTCTTT
v_gene: TRBV2
j_gene: TRBJ1-1
abundance: .
d_gene: TRBD1

CDR3aa: CASSRMLAGSSYNEQFF
CDR3nt: TGTGCCAGCAGCCGCATGCTAGCGGGGAGCTCCTACAATGAGCAGTTCTTC
v_gene: TRBV7-2
j_gene: TRBJ2-1
abundance: many
d_gene: TRBD2